Listed below are T cell receptor beta chains from one sample, sequenced in a study of blood T cell repertoires in COVID-19. The data were produced by immunoSEQ multiplex PCR, yet TCRdb's version contains in-frame clones alone and is incomplete. The table lists approximately 210,000 clones, 80% of them singletons. The sample consisted of peripheral blood. These receptors were obtained from a human donor in a cohort sampled during active COVID-19. The conserved cysteine and the conserved F or W are not part of the CDR3 here.

TRBJ2-7	TRBV15	ATSRRTGSSYEQY
TRBJ2-7	TRBV11-2	ASSQRLLGLLLYEQY
TRBJ2-2	TRBV5-1	ASSVTTSTNTGELF
TRBJ1-5	TRBV7-8	ASGNGGVSNQPQH
TRBJ1-2	TRBV6-1	ASSESGLIELYGYT
TRBJ2-5	TRBV28	ASCSGRGETQY
TRBJ1-6	TRBV4-2	ASSQGSTGPNSPLH
TRBJ2-7	TRBV4-1	ASSQTSGRYEQY
TRBJ1-3	TRBV4-1	ASSQATGPLPYSGNTIY
TRBJ1-1	TRBV27	ASSFRVTNTEAF
TRBJ2-7	TRBV28	ASRKTGTYEQY
TRBJ2-7	TRBV5-1	ASSLRGATSGRVYEQY
TRBJ2-1	TRBV7-2	ASSLAAGPNEQF
TRBJ1-5	TRBV7-2	ASRQSYGSNQPQH